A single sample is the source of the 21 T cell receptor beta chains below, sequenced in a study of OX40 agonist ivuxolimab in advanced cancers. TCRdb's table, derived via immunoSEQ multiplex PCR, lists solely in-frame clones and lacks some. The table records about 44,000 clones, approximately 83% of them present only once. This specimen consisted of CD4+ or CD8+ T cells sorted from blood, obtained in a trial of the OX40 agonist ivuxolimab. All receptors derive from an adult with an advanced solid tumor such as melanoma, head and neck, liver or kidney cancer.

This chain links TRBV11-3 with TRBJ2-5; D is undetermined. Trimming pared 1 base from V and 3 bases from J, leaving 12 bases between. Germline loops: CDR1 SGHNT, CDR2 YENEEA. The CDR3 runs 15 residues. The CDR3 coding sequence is TGTGCCAGCAGCTTAGGGGCTGGATCAGAAGAGACCCAGTACTTC. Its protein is CASSLGAGSEETQYF.

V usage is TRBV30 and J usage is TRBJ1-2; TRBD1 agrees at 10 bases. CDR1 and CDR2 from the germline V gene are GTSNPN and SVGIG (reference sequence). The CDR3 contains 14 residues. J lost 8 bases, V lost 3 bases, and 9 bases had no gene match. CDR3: CAWRTDRGRSGYTF. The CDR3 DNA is TGTGCCTGGAGAACTGACAGGGGGCGATCGGGCTACACCTTC.

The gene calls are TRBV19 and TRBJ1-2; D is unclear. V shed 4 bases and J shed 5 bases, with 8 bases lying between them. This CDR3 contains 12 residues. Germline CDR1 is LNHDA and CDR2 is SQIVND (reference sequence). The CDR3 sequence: CASSTVGYGYTF. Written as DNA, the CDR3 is TGTGCCAGTAGTACTGTGGGGTATGGCTACACCTTC. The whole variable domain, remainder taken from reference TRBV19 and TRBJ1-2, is DGGITQSPKYLFRKEGQNVTLSCEQNLNHDAMYWYRQDPGQGLRLIYYSQIVNDFQKGDIAEGYSVSREKKESFPLTVTSAQKNPTAFYLCASSTVGYGYTFGSGTRLTVV.

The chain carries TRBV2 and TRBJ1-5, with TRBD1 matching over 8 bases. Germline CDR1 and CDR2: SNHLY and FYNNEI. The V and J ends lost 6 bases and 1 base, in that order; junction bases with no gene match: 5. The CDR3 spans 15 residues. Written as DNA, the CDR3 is TGTGCCAGCAGCTCACAGGGGGTAAGCAATCAGCCCCAGCATTTT. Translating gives CASSSQGVSNQPQHF.

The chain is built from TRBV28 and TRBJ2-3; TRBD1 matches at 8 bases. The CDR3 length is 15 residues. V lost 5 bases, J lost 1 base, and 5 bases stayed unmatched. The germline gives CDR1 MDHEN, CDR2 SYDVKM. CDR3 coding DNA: TGTGCCAGCAGTCATAGGGGACAGGGCACAGATACGCAGTATTTT. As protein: CASSHRGQGTDTQYF.

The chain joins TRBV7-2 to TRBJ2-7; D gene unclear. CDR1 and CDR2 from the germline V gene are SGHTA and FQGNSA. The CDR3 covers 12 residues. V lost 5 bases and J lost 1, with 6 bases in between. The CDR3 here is CASSPPSYEQYF. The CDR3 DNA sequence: TGTGCCAGCAGCCCCCCGTCCTACGAGCAGTACTTC.

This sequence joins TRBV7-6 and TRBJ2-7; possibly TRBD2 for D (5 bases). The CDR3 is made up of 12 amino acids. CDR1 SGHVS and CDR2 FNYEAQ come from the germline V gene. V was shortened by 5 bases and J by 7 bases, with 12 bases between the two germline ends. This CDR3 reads CASSPNGGEQYF. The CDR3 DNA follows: TGTGCCAGCAGCCCAAACGGCGGGGAGCAGTACTTC.

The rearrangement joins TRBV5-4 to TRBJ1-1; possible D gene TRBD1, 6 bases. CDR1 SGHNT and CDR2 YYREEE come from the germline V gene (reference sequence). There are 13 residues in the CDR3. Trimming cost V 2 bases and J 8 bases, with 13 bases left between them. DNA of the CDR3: TGTGCCAGCAGCTTAAACATACAGGGAGAAGCTTTCTTT. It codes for CASSLNIQGEAFF.

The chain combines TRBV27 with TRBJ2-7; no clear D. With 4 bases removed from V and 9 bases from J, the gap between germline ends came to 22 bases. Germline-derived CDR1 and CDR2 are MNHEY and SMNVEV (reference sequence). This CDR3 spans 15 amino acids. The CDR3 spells CASSSSPGGQSGQYF. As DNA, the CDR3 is TGTGCCAGCAGTTCATCCCCGGGTGGGCAGTCGGGGCAGTACTTC.

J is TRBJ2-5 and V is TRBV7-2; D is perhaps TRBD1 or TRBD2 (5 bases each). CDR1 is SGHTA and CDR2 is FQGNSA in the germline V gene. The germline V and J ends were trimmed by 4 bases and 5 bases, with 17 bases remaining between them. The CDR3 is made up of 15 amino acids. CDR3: CASSSTTGTGETQYF. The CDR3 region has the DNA TGTGCCAGCAGCTCTACGACGGGGACCGGGGAGACCCAGTACTTC. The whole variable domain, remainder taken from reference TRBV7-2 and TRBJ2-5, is GAGVSQSPSNKVTEKGKDVELRCDPISGHTALYWYRQSLGQGLEFLIYFQGNSAPDKSGLPSDRFSAERTGGSVSTLTIQRTQQEDSAVYLCASSSTTGTGETQYFGPGTRLLVL.

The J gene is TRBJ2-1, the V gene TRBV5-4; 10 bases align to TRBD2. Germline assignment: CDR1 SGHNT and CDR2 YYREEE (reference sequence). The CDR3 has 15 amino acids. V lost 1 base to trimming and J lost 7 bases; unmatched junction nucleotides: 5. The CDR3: CASSLRLAGVNEQFF. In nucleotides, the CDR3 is TGTGCCAGCAGCTTGCGGCTAGCGGGAGTAAATGAGCAGTTCTTC.

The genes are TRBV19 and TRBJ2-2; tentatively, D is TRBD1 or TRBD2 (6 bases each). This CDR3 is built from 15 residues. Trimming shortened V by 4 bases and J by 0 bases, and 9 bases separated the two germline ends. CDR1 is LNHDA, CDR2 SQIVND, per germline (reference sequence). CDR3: CASSRGAANTGELFF. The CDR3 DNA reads TGTGCCAGTAGTAGGGGGGCCGCGAACACCGGGGAGCTGTTTTTT.

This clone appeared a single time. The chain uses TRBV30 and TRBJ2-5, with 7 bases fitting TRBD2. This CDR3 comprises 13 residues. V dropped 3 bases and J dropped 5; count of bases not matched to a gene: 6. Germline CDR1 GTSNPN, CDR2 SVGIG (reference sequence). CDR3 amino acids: CAWRAAGVETQYF. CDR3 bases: TGTGCCTGGAGGGCGGCGGGGGTGGAGACCCAGTACTTC.

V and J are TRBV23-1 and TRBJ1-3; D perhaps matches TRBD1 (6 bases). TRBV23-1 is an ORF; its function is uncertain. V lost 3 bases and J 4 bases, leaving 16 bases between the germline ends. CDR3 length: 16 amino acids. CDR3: CASSQHRESPGNTIYF. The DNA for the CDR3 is TGCGCCAGCAGTCAGCACAGGGAAAGTCCGGGAAACACCATATATTTT.

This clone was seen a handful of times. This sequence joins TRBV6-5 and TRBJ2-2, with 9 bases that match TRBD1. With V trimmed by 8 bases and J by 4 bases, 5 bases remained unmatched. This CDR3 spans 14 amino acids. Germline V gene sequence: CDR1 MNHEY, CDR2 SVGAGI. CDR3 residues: CASGTGRGTGELFF. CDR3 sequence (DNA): TGTGCCAGCGGGACAGGGCGAGGCACCGGGGAGCTGTTTTTT.

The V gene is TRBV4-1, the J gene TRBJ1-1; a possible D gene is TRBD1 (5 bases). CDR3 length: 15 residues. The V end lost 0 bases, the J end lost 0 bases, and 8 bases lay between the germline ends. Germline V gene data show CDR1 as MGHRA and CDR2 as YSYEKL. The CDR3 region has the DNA TGCGCCAGCAGCCAAGAAGGACACTTGAACACTGAAGCTTTCTTT. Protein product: CASSQEGHLNTEAFF.

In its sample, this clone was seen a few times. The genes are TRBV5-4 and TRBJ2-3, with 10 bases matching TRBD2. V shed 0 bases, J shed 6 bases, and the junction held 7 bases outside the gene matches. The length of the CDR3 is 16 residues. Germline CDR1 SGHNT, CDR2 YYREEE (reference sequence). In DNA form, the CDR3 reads TGTGCCAGCAGCTTGGGAACGACTAGCGGGCAGGATACGCAGTATTTT. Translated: CASSLGTTSGQDTQYF.

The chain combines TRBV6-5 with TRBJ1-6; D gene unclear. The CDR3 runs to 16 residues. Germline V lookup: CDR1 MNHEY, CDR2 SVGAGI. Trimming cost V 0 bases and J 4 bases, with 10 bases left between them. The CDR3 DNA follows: TGTGCCAGCAGTTACTCGACGGTCTCTTATAATTCACCCCTCCACTTT. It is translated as CASSYSTVSYNSPLHF.

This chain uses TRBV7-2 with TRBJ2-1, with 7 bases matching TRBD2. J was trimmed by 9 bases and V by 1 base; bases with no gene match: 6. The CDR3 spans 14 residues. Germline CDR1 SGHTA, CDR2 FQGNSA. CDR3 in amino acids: CASSLGLAAGEQFF. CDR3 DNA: TGTGCCAGCAGCTTAGGACTAGCCGCGGGTGAGCAGTTCTTC.

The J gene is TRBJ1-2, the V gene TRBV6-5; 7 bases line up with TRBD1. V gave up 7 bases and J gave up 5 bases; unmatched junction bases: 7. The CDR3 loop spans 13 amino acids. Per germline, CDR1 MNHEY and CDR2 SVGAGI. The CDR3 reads CASTPGGTYGYTF. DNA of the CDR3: TGTGCCAGCACCCCAGGGGGGACGTATGGCTACACCTTC.

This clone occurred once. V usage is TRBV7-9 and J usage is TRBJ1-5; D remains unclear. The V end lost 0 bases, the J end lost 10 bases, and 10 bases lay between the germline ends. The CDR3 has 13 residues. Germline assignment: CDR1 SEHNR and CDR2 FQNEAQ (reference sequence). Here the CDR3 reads CASSLAAAGPQHF. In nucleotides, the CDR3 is TGTGCCAGCAGCTTAGCGGCTGCGGGTCCCCAGCATTTT.